These 16 T cell receptor beta chains were all obtained from the same sample, sequenced in a study of blood T cell repertoires in COVID-19. TCRdb keeps only in-frame clones here, not all; method: immunoSEQ multiplex PCR. This table has hundreds of thousands of clones, approximately 79% appearing once. Sample: peripheral blood. These receptors were collected from a woman in her forties with active or convalescent COVID-19.

This clone was counted a single time. The rearrangement links TRBV19 to TRBJ1-1; 10 nucleotides line up with TRBD1. V was clipped by 4 bases and J by 4 bases; unmatched bases: 15. Germline CDR1 LNHDA, CDR2 SQIVND (reference sequence). The CDR3 loop spans 18 amino acids. The CDR3 sequence: CASSNRDRGVKRSTEAFF. The CDR3, as DNA: TGTGCCAGTAGTAACCGGGACAGGGGTGTGAAAAGGAGCACTGAAGCTTTCTTT. Full variable domain (outside the CDR3, taken from reference TRBV19 and TRBJ1-1): DGGITQSPKYLFRKEGQNVTLSCEQNLNHDAMYWYRQDPGQGLRLIYYSQIVNDFQKGDIAEGYSVSREKKESFPLTVTSAQKNPTAFYLCASSNRDRGVKRSTEAFFGQGTRLTVV.

The chain employs TRBV5-4 and TRBJ1-4; 9 bases fit TRBD1. The trim removed 5 bases at V and 7 bases at J, leaving 6 bases unmatched. CDR1 and CDR2 from the germline V gene are SGHNT and YYREEE (reference sequence). The CDR3 runs 14 residues. DNA for the CDR3: TGTGCCAGCAGACCCGACAGGGGGATTGAAAAACTGTTTTTT. Its protein product is CASRPDRGIEKLFF.

The gene calls are TRBV2 and TRBJ2-5, with 9 positions matching TRBD1. The CDR3 length is 15 residues. Per the germline V gene, CDR1 is SNHLY and CDR2 is FYNNEI. Trimming took 5 bases from V and 4 from J; bases not matched to a gene: 8. CDR3 residues: CASSLDRGGPETQYF. CDR3 DNA sequence: TGTGCCAGCAGTCTAGACAGGGGGGGACCAGAGACCCAGTACTTC.

This chain links TRBV20-1 with TRBJ2-1; TRBD2 matches 11 bases. The ends lost 3 bases at V and 10 bases at J; junction bases unmatched: 8. Germline CDR1 reads DFQATT; CDR2 reads SNEGSKA (reference sequence). This CDR3 has 14 residues. CDR3 DNA: TGCAGTGCTAGTGAGGGACTAGCGGTCAAAGAGCAGTTCTTC. It encodes CSASEGLAVKEQFF.

The chain uses TRBV19 and TRBJ2-2, with 8 bases aligning to TRBD1. In germline, CDR1 is LNHDA, CDR2 SQIVND (reference sequence). The CDR3 spans 14 residues. J was trimmed by 7 bases and V by 5 bases; bases with no gene match: 6. This CDR3 is CASSSRTGIGELFF. DNA for the CDR3: TGTGCCAGTAGTTCGCGGACAGGGATCGGGGAGCTGTTTTTT.

The chain joins TRBV9 to TRBJ2-5; D gene uncertain. The CDR3 extends over 12 amino acids. Trimming took off 5 bases at V and 2 bases at J, with 7 bases between the two ends. Germline CDR1 reads SGDLS; CDR2 reads YYNGEE. The chain's CDR3 is CASSDTQETQYF. The CDR3 DNA follows: TGTGCCAGCAGTGACACACAAGAGACCCAGTACTTC.

The chain recombines TRBV10-3 with TRBJ2-1, with D possibly matching TRBD2 (5 bases). The CDR3 length is 12 residues. The germline V gene encodes CDR1 ENHRY and CDR2 SYGVKD. Between the trimmed V and J ends, which lost 4 bases and 9 bases, there was a span of 10 bases. CDR3 DNA: TGTGCCATCAGTGGAACAGAGGGTGAGCAGTTCTTC. Protein: CAISGTEGEQFF.

This chain joins TRBV13 and TRBJ1-6; D is unclear. The CDR3 sequence is 16 residues long. V dropped 1 base and J dropped 7 bases, with 14 bases sitting between them. Per germline, CDR1 PRHDT and CDR2 FYEKMQ (reference sequence). Here the CDR3 DNA reads TGTGCCAGCAGCTTAGAAACGAACAGCCTAAATTCACCCCTCCACTTT. This gives the protein CASSLETNSLNSPLHF.

The chain joins TRBV11-2 to TRBJ2-5, with a weak D call TRBD1 (6 bases). V was pared by 1 base and J by 5 bases, with 17 bases between. This CDR3 has 16 amino acids. Germline values: CDR1 SGHAT, CDR2 FQNNGV. This CDR3 reads CASSLVPTGIGETQYF. For the CDR3, the DNA is TGTGCCAGCAGCTTAGTACCCACAGGGATTGGGGAGACCCAGTACTTC.

This clone has more than one count but fewer than ten. The rearrangement links TRBV7-3 to TRBJ2-2, with D unresolved. The length of the CDR3 is 12 residues. The germline CDR1 and CDR2 sequences are SGHTA and FQGTGA. V was clipped by 4 bases and J by 7 bases, with 7 bases between them. The CDR3 region has the DNA TGTGCCAGCAGCTCCGGTGGCGGGGAGCTGTTTTTT. Translating it yields CASSSGGGELFF.

The chain couples TRBV5-1 to TRBJ2-5, with 14 bases aligning to TRBD2. Germline-derived CDR1 and CDR2 are SGHRS and YFSETQ. The junction had 9 bases not matched to a gene; V was cut back by 0 bases and J by 5 bases. CDR3 size: 18 residues. Here the CDR3 reads CASSLVTTSGGAEETQYF. The CDR3 nucleotides read TGCGCCAGCAGCTTGGTTACGACTAGCGGGGGGGCCGAGGAGACCCAGTACTTC.

This clone was observed a single time. The genes are TRBV3-1 (or the pseudogene TRBV3-2) and TRBJ1-1; maybe TRBD1 (6 bases). Trimming left V 0 bases short and J 1 base short, with 12 bases between. The CDR3 is 16 amino acids. The V gene's germline CDR1 is LGHDT and CDR2 YNNKEL (reference sequence). CDR3 in DNA: TGTGCCAGCAGCCAAGATTCAGGGGCAGGGAACACTGAAGCTTTCTTT. This encodes CASSQDSGAGNTEAFF.

This clone appeared a few times. V gene TRBV20-1 combines with J gene TRBJ1-6; perhaps TRBD1 as D (5 bases). Trimming took 3 bases from V and 4 from J, leaving 13 bases between them. CDR3 length: 15 amino acids. Per germline, CDR1 DFQATT and CDR2 SNEGSKA (reference sequence). In DNA, the CDR3 is TGCAGTGCTAGTACCGGGACTGGATATAATTCACCCCTCCACTTT. This codes for CSASTGTGYNSPLHF.

For the CDR3, the DNA is TGTGCCAGCAGCTTGGGAATAGCGGGGGTTACTAGCACAGATACGCAGTATTTT. This sequence encodes CASSLGIAGVTSTDTQYF. The chain combines TRBV11-3 with TRBJ2-3, with 9 bases matching TRBD2. Germline lookup yields CDR1 SGHNT and CDR2 YENEEA. The CDR3 is made up of 18 amino acids. Trimming cost V 3 bases and J 0 bases; bases outside gene matches: 10.

This rearrangement joins TRBV7-3 to TRBJ2-2; a weak D match, TRBD1 (7 bases). Germline V lookup: CDR1 SGHTA, CDR2 FQGTGA. There are 14 residues in the CDR3. With 8 bases removed from V and 5 bases from J, the gap between germline ends came to 15 bases. CDR3 region: CASGGGTGTGELFF. The CDR3 DNA reads as TGTGCCAGCGGAGGGGGCACAGGAACCGGGGAGCTGTTTTTT.

The V call is TRBV24-1, the J call TRBJ1-1, with 9 bases that match TRBD1. After removal of 4 bases from V and 10 bases from J, the junction contained 3 bases not matched to a gene. Per the germline V gene, CDR1 is KGHDR and CDR2 is SFDVKD. This CDR3 comprises 12 residues. The CDR3 loop reads CATSEGTGLAFF. The CDR3 DNA follows: TGTGCCACCAGTGAGGGGACAGGGTTAGCTTTCTTT.